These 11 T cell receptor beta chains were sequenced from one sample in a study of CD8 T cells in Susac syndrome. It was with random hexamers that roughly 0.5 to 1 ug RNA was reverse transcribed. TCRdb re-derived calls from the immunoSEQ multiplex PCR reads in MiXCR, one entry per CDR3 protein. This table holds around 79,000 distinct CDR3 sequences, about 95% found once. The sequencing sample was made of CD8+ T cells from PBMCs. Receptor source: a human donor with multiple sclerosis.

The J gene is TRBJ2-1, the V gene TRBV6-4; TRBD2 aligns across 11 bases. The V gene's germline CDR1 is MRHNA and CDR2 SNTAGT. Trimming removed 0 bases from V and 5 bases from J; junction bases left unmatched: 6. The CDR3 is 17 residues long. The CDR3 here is CASSDSEGLAEDNEQFF. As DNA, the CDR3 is TGTGCCAGCAGTGACTCGGAGGGACTAGCGGAAGACAATGAGCAGTTCTTC.

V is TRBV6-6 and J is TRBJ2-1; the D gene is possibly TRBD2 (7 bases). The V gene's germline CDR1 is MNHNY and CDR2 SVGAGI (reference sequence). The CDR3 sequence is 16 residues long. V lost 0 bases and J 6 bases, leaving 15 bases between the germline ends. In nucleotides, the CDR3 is TGTGCCAGCAGTTACTCTCCGGGGGGCTCGGTCAATGAGCAGTTCTTC. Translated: CASSYSPGGSVNEQFF.

The DNA for the CDR3 is TGTGCCAGCAGCTTGCAGGGGCCCGCGGGTTCCGGGGAGCTGTTTTTT. Its translation: CASSLQGPAGSGELFF. V gene TRBV7-9 combines with J gene TRBJ2-2; TRBD1 is a possible D gene (6 bases). Trimming cost V 3 bases and J 6 bases, with 17 bases left between them. The CDR3 spans 16 residues. Looked up from germline, CDR1 is SEHNR and CDR2 is FQNEAQ (reference sequence).

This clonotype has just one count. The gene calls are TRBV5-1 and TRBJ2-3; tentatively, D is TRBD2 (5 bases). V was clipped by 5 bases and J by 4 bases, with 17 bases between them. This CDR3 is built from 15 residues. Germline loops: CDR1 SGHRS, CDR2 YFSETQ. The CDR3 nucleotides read TGCGCCAGCAGTTCACGGGAAACGGAGCCAGATACGCAGTATTTT. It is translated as CASSSRETEPDTQYF.

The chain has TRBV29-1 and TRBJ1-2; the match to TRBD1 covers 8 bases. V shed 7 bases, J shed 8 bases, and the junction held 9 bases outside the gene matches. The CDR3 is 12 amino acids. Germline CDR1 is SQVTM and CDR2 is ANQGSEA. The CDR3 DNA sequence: TGCAGCGCCACTGGACAGGGCTGGGGCTACACCTTC. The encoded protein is CSATGQGWGYTF.

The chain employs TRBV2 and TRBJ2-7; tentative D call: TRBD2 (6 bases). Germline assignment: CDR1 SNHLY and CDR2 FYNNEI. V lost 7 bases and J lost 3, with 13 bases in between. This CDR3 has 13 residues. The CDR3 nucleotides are TGTGCCAGCATGGTAGCGGATGGCTACGAGCAGTACTTC. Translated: CASMVADGYEQYF.

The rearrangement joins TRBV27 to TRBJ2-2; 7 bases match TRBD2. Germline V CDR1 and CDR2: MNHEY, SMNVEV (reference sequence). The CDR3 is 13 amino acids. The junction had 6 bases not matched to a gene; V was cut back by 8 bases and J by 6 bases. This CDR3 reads CASRPSGPGELFF. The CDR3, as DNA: TGTGCCAGCCGACCTAGCGGCCCCGGGGAGCTGTTTTTT.

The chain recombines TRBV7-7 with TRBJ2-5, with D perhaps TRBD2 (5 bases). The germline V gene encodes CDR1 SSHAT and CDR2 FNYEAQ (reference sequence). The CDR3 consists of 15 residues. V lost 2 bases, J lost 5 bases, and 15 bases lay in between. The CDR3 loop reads CASSLSPARTETQYF. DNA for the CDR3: TGTGCCAGCAGCTTAAGCCCTGCTAGGACTGAGACCCAGTACTTC. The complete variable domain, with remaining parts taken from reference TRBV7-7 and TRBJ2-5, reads GAGVSQSPRYKVTKRGQDVTLRCDPISSHATLYWYQQALGQGPEFLTYFNYEAQPDKSGLPSDRFSAERPEGSISTLTIQRTEQRDSAMYRCASSLSPARTETQYFGPGTRLLVL.

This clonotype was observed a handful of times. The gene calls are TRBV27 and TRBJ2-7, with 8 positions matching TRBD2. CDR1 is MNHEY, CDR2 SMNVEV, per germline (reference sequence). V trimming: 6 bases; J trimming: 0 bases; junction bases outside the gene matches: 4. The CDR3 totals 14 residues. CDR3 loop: CASRVAGSSYEQYF. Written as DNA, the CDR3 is TGTGCCAGCAGAGTAGCGGGGAGCTCCTACGAGCAGTACTTC.

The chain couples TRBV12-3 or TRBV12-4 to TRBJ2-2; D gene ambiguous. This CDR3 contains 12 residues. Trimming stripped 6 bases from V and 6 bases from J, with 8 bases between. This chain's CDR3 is CASSPISGELFF. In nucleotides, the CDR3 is TGTGCCAGCAGCCCTATATCCGGGGAGCTGTTTTTT.

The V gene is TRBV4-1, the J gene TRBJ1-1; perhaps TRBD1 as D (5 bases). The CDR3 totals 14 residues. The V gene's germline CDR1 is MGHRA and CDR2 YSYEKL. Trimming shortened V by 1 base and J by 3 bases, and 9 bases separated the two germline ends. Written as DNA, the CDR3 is TGCGCCAGCAGCCAAGGTACGGGGGACACTGAAGCTTTCTTT. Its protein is CASSQGTGDTEAFF.